The rows below give T cell receptor beta chains drawn from one sample of a study of T-cell memory formation after mild COVID-19. TCRdb itself ran the 5' RACE reads through MiXCR, one entry per CDR3 protein. The sample holds just over 150,000 distinct CDR3 sequences, 31% seen once. Specimen: PBMCs or a T cell subset sorted from them (not recorded which). The receptors were gathered from an adult woman who had mild COVID-19 (a few samples of this study predate the infection). Cell type and time point are not known. The CDR3 runs from the conserved cysteine through the conserved F or W. Rows give clone size only sometimes, using once, few, many, or a class for an expanded clone.

TRBJ2-2 14 TRBV24-1 NA CATMSSGATGELFF
TRBJ2-6 17 TRBV15 few CATSRTTASSGANVLTF
TRBJ1-2 15 TRBV5-4 NA CASSSPRGENRGYTF
TRBJ1-4 14 TRBV2 few CASSPTGPIGKLFF
TRBJ2-1 11 TRBV12-3/TRBV12-4 few CASSPPWEQFF
TRBJ2-5 13 TRBV7-2 NA CASSLALQETQYF
TRBJ2-5 14 TRBV7-9 NA CASSRNQGAQTQYF
TRBJ2-5 14 TRBV10-3 NA CAISVTGFQETQYF
TRBJ1-1 12 TRBV18 NA CASSRLNTEAFF
TRBJ2-7 14 TRBV4-1 few CASSQDLAGHEQYF
TRBJ2-5 13 TRBV18 NA CASSGDRQETQYF
TRBJ2-7 15 TRBV7-3 NA CASSPDATGGYEQYF
TRBJ1-3 15 TRBV20-1 NA CSAREGQVSGNTIYF
TRBJ2-6 16 TRBV6-5 NA CASSRGISSGANVLTF
TRBJ1-3 16 TRBV6-5 NA CASSYLRRNSGNTIYF
TRBJ2-1 13 TRBV4-1 NA CASSQVLALEQFF
TRBJ2-7 17 TRBV27 NA CASSPNLGQVGRDEQYF
TRBJ2-5 14 TRBV4-1 NA CASSQNDRRETQYF
TRBJ1-2 12 TRBV29-1 NA CSTSLLNYGYTF
TRBJ2-1 16 TRBV29-1 few CSVAWRALESYNEQFF
TRBJ2-1 18 TRBV25-1 NA CATTGGSGRDSSYNEQFF
TRBJ1-6 14 TRBV9 once CASSVGGSNSPLHF